The next 14 T cell receptor beta chains were all read from a single sample in a study of metastatic and nonmetastatic thyroid tumors. TCRdb used MiXCR to call clones anew from the PCR reads. The sample comprises approximately 50,000 clones, more than 20% of which are singletons, and 3.5% to 5% rests with the top ten. Patients were all untreated before their thyroid surgery. Source material: blood. The receptors come from a female donor with papillary thyroid cancer or a benign thyroid nodule (not recorded which). Some clones in this sample may be carry-over from other donors' samples.

Concerning this clone: This could be a read error, since a much larger clone is one nucleotide away. Other nucleotide sequences from this sample produce the same CDR3. The chain carries TRBV15 and TRBJ1-1; D is ambiguous. Trimming shortened V by 6 bases and J by 11 bases, and 16 bases separated the two germline ends. Germline assignment: CDR1 LNHNV and CDR2 YYDKDF (reference sequence). The CDR3 is made up of 12 amino acids. The CDR3 region has the DNA TGTGCCACCAGTAGGTCGGGCGAAAATGCTTTCTTT. It yields the protein CATSRSGENAFF.

This clone has ten or more counts. This chain joins TRBV5-1 and TRBJ2-7; D unresolved. Trimming removed 4 bases from V and 0 bases from J, with 11 bases in between. Germline V gene sequence: CDR1 SGHRS, CDR2 YFSETQ. The CDR3 extends over 14 amino acids. CDR3 residues: CASSGHLSSYEQYF. The CDR3 region has the DNA TGCGCCAGCAGCGGCCACTTGAGCTCCTACGAGCAGTACTTC.

The sample holds many counts of this clone. The chain recombines TRBV20-1 with TRBJ2-7; tentatively, D is TRBD1 or TRBD2 (5 bases each). Germline-derived CDR1 and CDR2 are DFQATT and SNEGSKA (reference sequence). Trimming removed 0 bases at V and 1 base at J, with 13 bases between. The CDR3 is 15 amino acids. The CDR3 loop reads CSARDGRDLSYEQYF. DNA for the CDR3: TGCAGTGCTAGAGATGGCCGGGACCTTTCCTACGAGCAGTACTTC.

This clone was seen repeatedly, ten times or more. Additional DNA sequences in this sample encode the identical CDR3. This chain joins TRBV5-4 and TRBJ2-1, with a possible D match to TRBD2 (6 bases). Germline CDR1 and CDR2: SGHNT and YYREEE (reference sequence). Trimming left V 3 bases short and J 9 bases short, with 16 bases between. There are 14 residues in the CDR3. CDR3 protein: CASSSGGGSGEQFF. The DNA for the CDR3 is TGTGCCAGCAGCTCCGGGGGTGGGAGTGGTGAGCAGTTCTTC.

This clone was found many times. This chain uses TRBV28 with TRBJ1-4; 7 nucleotides line up with TRBD1. Germline CDR1 MDHEN, CDR2 SYDVKM. The CDR3 runs to 13 residues. J was trimmed by 6 bases and V by 6 bases; bases with no gene match: 4. The DNA for the CDR3 is TGTGCCAGCAGAGGCCAGGGGGATGAAAAACTGTTTTTT. This gives the protein CASRGQGDEKLFF.

This clone appeared many times. The chain combines TRBV20-1 with TRBJ1-5; D might be TRBD1 (5 bases). Germline V gene lookup returns CDR1 DFQATT and CDR2 SNEGSKA (reference sequence). The germline V and J ends were trimmed by 6 bases and 0 bases, with 9 bases remaining between them. CDR3 length equals 13 residues. The CDR3 reads CSALTVSNQPQHF. The CDR3 region has the DNA TGCAGTGCGTTGACAGTTAGCAATCAGCCCCAGCATTTT.

The chain employs TRBV7-2 and TRBJ1-5; D gene unclear. Trimming left V 6 bases short and J 4 bases short, with 10 bases between. The CDR3 is 13 residues long. Germline CDR1 SGHTA, CDR2 FQGNSA. CDR3 loop: CASSLRVNQPQHF. In nucleotides, the CDR3 is TGTGCCAGCAGTCTGAGGGTTAATCAGCCCCAGCATTTT.

As regards this clone: One end of the junction is discordant with germline, which a read error may explain. This chain connects TRBV27 to TRBJ2-6; 10 positions match TRBD2. The CDR3 extends over 18 amino acids. Germline CDR1 is MNHEY and CDR2 is SMNVEV (reference sequence). The CDR3: CASSLKGLAGAAASVLTF. The CDR3 DNA follows: TGTGCCAGCAGTTTAAAAGGCCTAGCGGGAGCCGCGGCCAGCGTCCTGACTTTC.

This clone was observed a few times. One end of the junction fails to match germline, which may point to a read error. The chain joins TRBV6-1 to TRBJ1-2; D may be TRBD1 (5 bases). The V gene's germline CDR1 is MNHNS and CDR2 SASEGT. This CDR3 is built from 15 residues. As DNA, the CDR3 is TGTGCCAGCCTCACCACTCTTGGGGGTAACTATGGCTACAACTTC. Translation gives CASLTTLGGNYGYNF.

This chain connects TRBV30 to TRBJ1-1; D remains unclear. The CDR3 spans 14 residues. The germline V gene encodes CDR1 GTSNPN and CDR2 SVGIG (reference sequence). V lost 5 bases to trimming and J lost 1 base, with 14 bases between them. The CDR3 reads CAWAPGVGNTEAFF. CDR3 DNA: TGTGCCTGGGCTCCTGGGGTAGGGAACACTGAAGCTTTCTTT.

This clone was detected ten times or more. The chain joins TRBV12-3 or TRBV12-4 to TRBJ2-5; TRBD1 is a possible D gene (6 bases). The V end lost 5 bases, the J end lost 5 bases, and 15 bases lay between the germline ends. CDR3 length: 14 residues. The CDR3 loop reads CASSPDSNRETQYF. CDR3 bases: TGTGCCAGCAGTCCGGACAGCAATAGGGAGACCCAGTACTTC.

The chain joins TRBV9 to TRBJ2-1, with TRBD1 matching 7 bases. Germline V gene data show CDR1 as SGDLS and CDR2 as YYNGEE. V lost 3 bases to trimming and J lost 4 bases; unmatched junction nucleotides: 7. The CDR3 covers 15 residues. The CDR3 sequence is CASSARDSPYNEQFF. CDR3 nucleotide sequence: TGTGCCAGCAGCGCCCGGGACAGCCCGTACAATGAGCAGTTCTTC.

This clone was seen many times. Other DNA sequences in this specimen translate into the identical CDR3. V and J are TRBV28 and TRBJ2-3; D remains unclear. V lost 5 bases to trimming and J lost 1 base, with 16 bases between them. The CDR3 consists of 16 residues. From germline, CDR1 is MDHEN and CDR2 SYDVKM. CDR3 bases: TGTGCCAGCAGTCCCCGGGTCGTGTTTGGCACAGATACGCAGTATTTT. This encodes CASSPRVVFGTDTQYF.

This clone is medium-sized by share. The chain combines TRBV19 with TRBJ2-3; D is uncertain. Trimming took 5 bases from V and 9 from J, leaving 15 bases between them. Germline CDR1 and CDR2: LNHDA and SQIVND (reference sequence). CDR3 length: 13 amino acids. For the CDR3, the DNA is TGTGCCAGTAGTCCCCAGACGCTGTGGACGCAGTATTTT. Translated: CASSPQTLWTQYF.